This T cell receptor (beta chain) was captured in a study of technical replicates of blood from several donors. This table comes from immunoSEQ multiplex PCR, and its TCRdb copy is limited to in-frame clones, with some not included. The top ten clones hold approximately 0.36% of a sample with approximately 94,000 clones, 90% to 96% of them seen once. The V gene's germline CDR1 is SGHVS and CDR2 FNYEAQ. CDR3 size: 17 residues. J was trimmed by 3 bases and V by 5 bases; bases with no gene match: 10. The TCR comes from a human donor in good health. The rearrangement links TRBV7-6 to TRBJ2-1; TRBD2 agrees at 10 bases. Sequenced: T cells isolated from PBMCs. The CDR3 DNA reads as TGTGCCAGCAGCCATGATAATAGCGGGAGGAACTACAATGAGCAGTTCTTC. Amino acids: CASSHDNSGRNYNEQFF.